The rows below give T cell receptor beta chains drawn from one sample of a study of blood T cells in healthy people across ages. One entry per CDR3 protein results from TCRdb running MiXCR on the 5' RACE reads. The data contain over a million distinct CDR3 sequences, roughly 60% of them singletons. Sequencing input: blood. Source of these receptors: a man between 18 and 29 years old in good health. Each CDR3 is given with its conserved first and last residue. The D gene is left open where the match is weak. Clone size is given for some rows only: seen once, a few or many times, or a class if the clone is expanded.

TRBV6-2/TRBV6-3,.,few,TRBJ1-2,TGTGCCAGCAGTCCCGGGACATTTAACTATGGCTACACCTTC,CASSPGTFNYGYTF
TRBV11-2,.,once,TRBJ2-7,TGTGCCAGCAGCTCCCATCAGGGGTCATACGAGCAGTACTTC,CASSSHQGSYEQYF
TRBV4-1,.,.,TRBJ1-4,TGCGCCAGCAGCCATCGGAGCACTAATGAAAAACTGTTTTTT,CASSHRSTNEKLFF
TRBV20-1,TRBD1,.,TRBJ2-1,TGCAGTGCCCAGGACAGGGCCTCCTACAATGAGCAGTTCTTC,CSAQDRASYNEQFF
TRBV6-2/TRBV6-3,.,.,TRBJ2-7,TGTGCCACGAGGGGGGCTCTGGTGATCGTCCACGAGCAGTACTTC,CATRGALVIVHEQYF
TRBV21-1,.,.,TRBJ2-3,TGTGCCAGCAGCAAAGGACCCTCCAGCGGGAGGCCCGAGGGAGATACGCAGTATTTT,CASSKGPSSGRPEGDTQYF
TRBV7-2,TRBD1,few,TRBJ1-3,TGTGCCAGCAGCCCCGGGACAGTGGGAAACACCATATATTTT,CASSPGTVGNTIYF
TRBV6-2/TRBV6-3,.,.,TRBJ2-5,TGTGCCAGCAGGTTCAGGACCCTGAGAGAGACCCAGTACTTC,CASRFRTLRETQYF
TRBV4-3,.,.,TRBJ2-3,TGCGCCAGCAGCTTCCAGACCCGAGGAACAGATACGCAGTATTTT,CASSFQTRGTDTQYF
TRBV20-1,.,.,TRBJ2-7,TGCAGTGCTAGAGATTTTAGAGGCAGGGGCGGCTACGAGCAGTACTTC,CSARDFRGRGGYEQYF
TRBV20-1,.,.,TRBJ2-7,TGCAGTGCTAGAGTTGACTCCCGGAGCTCCTACGAGCAGTACTTC,CSARVDSRSSYEQYF
TRBV9,TRBD2,.,TRBJ2-5,TGTGCCAGCAGGCCGCTAGCGGGTCAAGAGACCCAGTACTTC,CASRPLAGQETQYF
TRBV12-3/TRBV12-4,.,.,TRBJ1-1,TGTGCCAGCAGTTTTTTGGGGGCAGGAATCACTGAAGCTTTCTTT,CASSFLGAGITEAFF
TRBV4-1,.,.,TRBJ2-4,.,CASSQVLFWRDRSPYEQYF
TRBV28,TRBD1,.,TRBJ1-5,TGTGCCATTGTAGACAGGGATAGCAATCAGCCCCAGCATTTT,CAIVDRDSNQPQHF
TRBV6-2/TRBV6-3,.,.,TRBJ2-3,TGTGCCAGCAGTTACTCCCCAGGGAAGGATACGCAGTATTTT,CASSYSPGKDTQYF
TRBV14,TRBD1,.,TRBJ2-1,TGTGCCAGCAGCCAAGGGGACAGGGTCTGGAACAATGAGCAGTTCTTC,CASSQGDRVWNNEQFF
TRBV10-3,TRBD1,.,TRBJ1-6,TGTGCCATCAGGCCGGGACAGGCTACTAATTCACCCCTCCACTTT,CAIRPGQATNSPLHF
TRBV4-2,.,few,TRBJ2-7,TGTGCCAGCAGCTCACAGGGTATGAACGAGCAGTACTTC,CASSSQGMNEQYF
TRBV20-1,TRBD2,.,TRBJ2-5,TGCAGTGCCCTGAAGGGACTAGCGGGGGACCTGTACCAAGAGACCCAGTACTTC,CSALKGLAGDLYQETQYF
TRBV5-6,TRBD2,.,TRBJ2-5,TGTGCCAGCAGCTTGGCCGGAACCGGGGGGCAGTACTTC,CASSLAGTGGQYF
TRBV5-6,.,.,TRBJ2-1,TGTGCCAGCAGCTCAGCACCTGGGCGAGGGAGCTACGAGCAGTTCTTC,CASSSAPGRGSYEQFF
TRBV5-1,.,.,TRBJ2-7,TGCGCCAGCAGGCAGCGGACCGATTCCTACGAGCAGTACTTC,CASRQRTDSYEQYF
TRBV6-1,.,.,TRBJ2-7,TGTGCCAGCAGTGAAGGGGCAGTCGAGCAGTACTTC,CASSEGAVEQYF
TRBV10-2,.,.,TRBJ2-4,TGCGCCAGCAGAGAACTAGCTGGAGAAAGGAAAGCCAAAAACATTCAGTACTTC,CASRELAGERKAKNIQYF
TRBV29-1,.,.,TRBJ1-2,TGCAGCGTTGCAGGGTTCAACTATGGCTACACCTTC,CSVAGFNYGYTF
TRBV4-2,.,.,TRBJ2-5,TGTGCCAGCAGCCAAGACCTGACCAGGGACCAAGAGACCCAGTACTTC,CASSQDLTRDQETQYF
TRBV6-1,TRBD1,.,TRBJ2-3,TGTGCCAGCAGTAAACGGGACAGTGTTCCGACAGATACGCAGTATTTT,CASSKRDSVPTDTQYF
TRBV29-1,.,.,TRBJ2-7,TGCAGCGCTTCGGGACGGGCCTCCTACGAGCAGTACTTC,CSASGRASYEQYF
TRBV29-1,TRBD2,.,TRBJ2-5,TGCAGCGCCGACCTTAGCGGGGGCAGGGAGACCCAGTACTTC,CSADLSGGRETQYF
TRBV10-3,.,.,TRBJ1-2,TGTGCCATCAGTCTTGAGGGGGGCGCATATGGCTACACCTTC,CAISLEGGAYGYTF
TRBV4-1,TRBD1,.,TRBJ2-7,TGCGCCAGCAGCCAAGTAACAGGGGAGTACGAGCAGTACTTC,CASSQVTGEYEQYF
TRBV5-1,TRBD2,.,TRBJ2-1,TGCGCCAGCAGCTTGACTAGCGGGAGCTATGAGCAGTTCTTC,CASSLTSGSYEQFF
TRBV12-3/TRBV12-4,.,.,TRBJ2-3,TGTGCCAGCAGCGCGCGGCCATCGGATACGCAGTATTTT,CASSARPSDTQYF
TRBV20-1,TRBD2,.,TRBJ2-5,TGCAGTGCTAGCCATCGGGGGGGTGAGCAGTACTTC,CSASHRGGEQYF
TRBV7-9,TRBD1,.,TRBJ2-1,TGTGCCAGCAGCCTATGGACAGGGGGCCACAATGAGCAGTTCTTC,CASSLWTGGHNEQFF
TRBV5-1,TRBD2,.,TRBJ2-3,TGCGCCAGTAGCTTCCATAGCGGGCGCACAGATACGCAGTATTTT,CASSFHSGRTDTQYF
TRBV6-6,.,.,TRBJ2-7,TGTGCCAGCAGTTACGGGGACGCCTTTCCCTACGAGCAGTACTTC,CASSYGDAFPYEQYF
TRBV13,.,.,TRBJ2-1,TGTGCCAGCAGCTTAGGCCTAGACAGCTACTCCTACAATGAGCAGTTCTTC,CASSLGLDSYSYNEQFF
TRBV12-3/TRBV12-4,.,.,TRBJ2-1,TGTGCCAGCTCCGTGACTAGGAGGGACAATGAGCAGTTCTTC,CASSVTRRDNEQFF
TRBV4-1,.,.,TRBJ1-4,TGCGCCAGCACCGAAGGACCCCAAGGGAATGAAAAACTGTTTTTT,CASTEGPQGNEKLFF
TRBV30,.,few,TRBJ2-3,TGTGCCTGGAGTGTACGTAGTTCGGGAGATACGCAGTATTTT,CAWSVRSSGDTQYF
TRBV7-2,.,once,TRBJ2-5,TGTGCCAGCAGACCCCCAACGTCCCAGGAGACCCAGTACTTC,CASRPPTSQETQYF
TRBV20-1,TRBD1,.,TRBJ1-2,TGCAGTGCTGAACCGACAGGGAATCCCTATGGCTACACCTTC,CSAEPTGNPYGYTF
TRBV27,TRBD1,.,TRBJ2-7,TGTGCCAGCAGTCCGGGACAGGGTCTCGAGCAGTACTTC,CASSPGQGLEQYF
TRBV7-6,.,few,TRBJ1-6,TGTGCCAGCAGCTTAGCGGGGTCCTCTTCACCCCTCCACTTT,CASSLAGSSSPLHF
TRBV20-1,.,few,TRBJ2-1,TGCAGTGCTATTGGAGCGGGCAATGAGCAGTTCTTC,CSAIGAGNEQFF
TRBV28,TRBD1,.,TRBJ2-5,TGTGCCAGCAGTCTGGGACAGGCGACGCGTGAGCAGTACTTC,CASSLGQATREQYF
TRBV4-1,.,few,TRBJ2-7,TGCGCCAGCAGCCAAGAGACTCTATACTCCTACGAGCAGTACTTC,CASSQETLYSYEQYF